A selection of T cell receptor beta chains follows, all from one sample in a study of technical replicates of blood from a handful of donors. Profiling relied on immunoSEQ multiplex PCR, and the TCRdb table lists in-frame clones only, not all of them. The profile shows approximately 85,000 clones, 94% of them singletons. Material: T cells isolated from PBMCs. These receptors came from a human donor in good health. Each CDR3 is given with its conserved first and last residue. A D gene is named only where the DNA matches it firmly. Rows give clone size only sometimes, using once, few, many, or a class for an expanded clone.

V gene: TRBV7-3
D gene: NA
clone size: NA
J gene: TRBJ1-5
CDR3 DNA: TGTGCCAGCAGTTGGACCCCCGGACTAAGTAGCAATCAGCCCCAGCATTTT
CDR3 protein: CASSWTPGLSSNQPQHF

V gene: TRBV28
D gene: TRBD1
clone size: NA
J gene: TRBJ2-7
CDR3 DNA: TGTGCCAGCAGTTTAACAGGGGGCTACGAGCAGTACTTC
CDR3 protein: CASSLTGGYEQYF

V gene: TRBV9
D gene: NA
clone size: NA
J gene: TRBJ1-2
CDR3 DNA: TGTGCCAGCAGCGTACTGGGGGCGCGGTATGGCTACACCTTC
CDR3 protein: CASSVLGARYGYTF

V gene: TRBV5-1
D gene: TRBD2
clone size: NA
J gene: TRBJ2-3
CDR3 DNA: TGCGCCAGCAGCCCCACTAGCGGCAAAAGCACAGATACGCAGTATTTT
CDR3 protein: CASSPTSGKSTDTQYF

V gene: TRBV2
D gene: TRBD2
clone size: NA
J gene: TRBJ2-5
CDR3 DNA: TGTGCCAGCAGGCGACTAGCGGGGGTTCAAGAGACCCAGTACTTC
CDR3 protein: CASRRLAGVQETQYF

V gene: TRBV28
D gene: NA
clone size: once
J gene: TRBJ2-5
CDR3 DNA: TGTGCCAGCAGCTACCTGGACACGAACCAAGAGACCCAGTACTTC
CDR3 protein: CASSYLDTNQETQYF

V gene: TRBV6-1
D gene: NA
clone size: NA
J gene: TRBJ2-4
CDR3 DNA: TGTGCCAGCAGTGAAAGAACGACAGACCTACTTTTACCATTAGCCAAAAACATTCAGTACTTC
CDR3 protein: CASSERTTDLLLPLAKNIQYF

V gene: TRBV5-1
D gene: TRBD2
clone size: NA
J gene: TRBJ2-7
CDR3 DNA: TGCGCCAGCAGCATCGGACTAGCGGGAGCCCTCTCCTACGAGCAGTACTTC
CDR3 protein: CASSIGLAGALSYEQYF

V gene: TRBV11-2
D gene: NA
clone size: NA
J gene: TRBJ1-1
CDR3 DNA: TGTGCCAGTTACGGGGGAAACACTGAAGCTTTCTTT
CDR3 protein: CASYGGNTEAFF

V gene: TRBV6-1
D gene: NA
clone size: once
J gene: TRBJ1-2
CDR3 DNA: TGTGCCAGCAGTGAAGCGCGGCTACCAGGAGGCTATGGCTACACCTTC
CDR3 protein: CASSEARLPGGYGYTF

V gene: TRBV29-1
D gene: TRBD1
clone size: NA
J gene: TRBJ1-2
CDR3 DNA: TGCAGCGTTTACGACAGGGGTTCAGGCTATGGCTACACCTTC
CDR3 protein: CSVYDRGSGYGYTF